This T cell receptor beta chain was sequenced in a study of T-cell memory formation after mild COVID-19. Study in general: TCR clusters were largely donor specific.

The CDR3 runs 14 residues. V lost 0 bases to trimming and J lost 4 bases, with 9 bases between them. Germline V gene sequence: CDR1 MGHRA, CDR2 YSYEKL. Study results and caveats: CD4+ contracting clones lay mainly in CM and EM, CD8+ ones in EMRA. Pre-infection memory contained some responding clones, which suggested that cross-reactive memory had joined.

MiXCR, run by TCRdb on the 5' RACE reads, gives a single entry per CDR3 protein. The table shows approximately 350,000 distinct CDR3 sequences, with 10% to 15% occurring only once. A note on this clonotype: Its antigen is undetermined.

Input material: PBMCs or a T cell subset sorted from them (not recorded which). This sequence originates from a man aged 18 to 35 who had mild COVID-19 (a few samples of this study predate the infection). Cell type and time point are not known. The J gene is TRBJ1-2, the V gene TRBV4-1; tentative D call: TRBD1 (6 bases). The CDR3 reads CASSQEGQIYGYTF. CDR3 bases: TGCGCCAGCAGCCAAGAAGGACAGATCTATGGCTACACCTTC.